The clone carrying this T cell receptor beta chain was counted only a few times. Its antigen remains unknown. The data are from a study of cytomegalovirus exposure and HLA in healthy donors. Study context: Per a later analysis, the roughly 680 first-cohort and approximately 120 validation repertoires shared one platform. The study, taken as a whole, reports: The classifier was said to identify cytomegalovirus status with high specificity and sensitivity. It was fewer than 200 TCR beta chains that were listed as cytomegalovirus-associated. Researchers reported that a few CMV-associated chains were confirmed in vitro as CMV antigen-specific.

This CDR3 has 11 residues. CDR1 DFQATT and CDR2 SNEGSKA come from the germline V gene (reference sequence). The V end lost 5 bases, the J end lost 9 bases, and 14 bases lay between the germline ends. Only in-frame clones appear in the TCRdb table, and some are missing; sequencing was by immunoSEQ multiplex PCR. The sample includes fewer than 250,000 clones, around 86% of them seen just once. The sequencing input was PBMCs. The receptor was isolated from a woman between 18 and 30 years old in good health and CMV-seronegative. The chain recombines TRBV20-1 with TRBJ2-7; D is possibly TRBD2 (6 bases). CDR3 nucleotide sequence: TGCAGTGCTTCACCCGGGAGTCTGCAGTACTTC. Protein: CSASPGSLQYF.